This T cell receptor (beta chain) is drawn from a study of PD-L1 blockade in urothelial cancer. V was cut by 7 bases and J by 7 bases, with 20 bases left in between. The germline V gene encodes CDR1 MNHNS and CDR2 SASEGT. This CDR3 region has 15 residues. Libraries were prepared by immunoSEQ multiplex PCR; TCRdb keeps only in-frame clonotypes and omits some of them. This table has 45,000 to 70,000 clones, about 85% appearing once. As for time point: pretreatment peripheral blood. Study conclusions and caveats: Durable-benefit patients showed greater tumor-associated blood clone expansion at 3 weeks.

A note on this clone: Its antigen remains unknown.

This TCR was recovered from a man between 65 and 85 years old with urothelial cancer. V and J are TRBV6-1 and TRBJ1-5; D possibly corresponds to TRBD1 (6 bases). This specimen consisted of PBMCs, obtained around atezolizumab (anti-PD-L1) treatment. The CDR3 protein is CASTPRRGALQPQHF. The CDR3 region has the DNA TGTGCCAGCACCCCCAGGCGGGGGGCCCTCCAGCCCCAGCATTTT.